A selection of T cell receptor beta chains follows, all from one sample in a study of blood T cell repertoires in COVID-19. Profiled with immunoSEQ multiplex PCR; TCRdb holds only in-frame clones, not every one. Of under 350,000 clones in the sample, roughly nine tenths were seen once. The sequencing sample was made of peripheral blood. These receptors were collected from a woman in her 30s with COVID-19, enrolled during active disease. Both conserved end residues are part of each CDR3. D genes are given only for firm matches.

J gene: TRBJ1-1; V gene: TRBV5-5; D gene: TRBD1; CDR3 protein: CASRRQGQLNTEAFF
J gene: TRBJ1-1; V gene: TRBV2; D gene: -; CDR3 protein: CASSGGGRTEAFF
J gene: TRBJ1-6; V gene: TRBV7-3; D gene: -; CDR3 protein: CASSSPRTEDNSPLHF
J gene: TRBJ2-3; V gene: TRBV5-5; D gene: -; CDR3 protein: CASRQPGHNTDTQYF
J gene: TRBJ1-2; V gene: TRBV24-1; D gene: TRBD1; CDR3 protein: CATSDAGGPHGYTF
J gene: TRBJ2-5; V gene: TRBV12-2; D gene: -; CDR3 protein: CASREEGRLWETQYF
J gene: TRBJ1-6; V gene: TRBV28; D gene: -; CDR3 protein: CASTALGGGKQSPLHF
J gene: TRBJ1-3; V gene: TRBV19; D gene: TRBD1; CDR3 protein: CASSPGTGVGNTIYF
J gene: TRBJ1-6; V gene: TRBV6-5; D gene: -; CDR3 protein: CASSSGGRSPLHF
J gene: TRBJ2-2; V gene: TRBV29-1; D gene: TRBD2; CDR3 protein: CSVVTSGGTAGELFF
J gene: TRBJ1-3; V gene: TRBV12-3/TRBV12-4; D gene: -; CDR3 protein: CASRSTGNTIYF
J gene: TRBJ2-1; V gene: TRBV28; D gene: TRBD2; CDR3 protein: CASRILKIAGAGEQFF
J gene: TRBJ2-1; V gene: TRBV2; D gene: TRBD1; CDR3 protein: CAIPDRDSYNEQFF
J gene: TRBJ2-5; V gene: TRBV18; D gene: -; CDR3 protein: CASSPPYRPQETQYF
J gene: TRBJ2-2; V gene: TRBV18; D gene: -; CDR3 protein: CASSPRSPGGTGELFF
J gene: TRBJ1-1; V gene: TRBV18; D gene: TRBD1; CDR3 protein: CASSPEDRGAFF
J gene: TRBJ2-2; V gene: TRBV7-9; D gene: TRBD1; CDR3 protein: CASSDRGFFTGELFF
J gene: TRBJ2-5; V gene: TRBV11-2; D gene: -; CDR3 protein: CASSPWPQGSRETQYF
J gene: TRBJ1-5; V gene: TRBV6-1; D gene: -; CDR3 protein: CASSEELYQPQHF
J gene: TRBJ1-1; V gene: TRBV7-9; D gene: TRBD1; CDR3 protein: CASSRDRVTFF
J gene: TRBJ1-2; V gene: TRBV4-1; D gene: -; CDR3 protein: CASSLVPGGYTF
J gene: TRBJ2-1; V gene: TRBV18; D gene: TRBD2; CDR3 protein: CASSPNDLAGTYNEQFF
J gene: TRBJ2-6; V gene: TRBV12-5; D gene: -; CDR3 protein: CASGLGGWANVLTF
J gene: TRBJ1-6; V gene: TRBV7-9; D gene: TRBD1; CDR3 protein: CASRLDRAESPLHF
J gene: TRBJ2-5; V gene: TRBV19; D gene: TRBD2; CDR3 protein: CASSQTSGGPVGQYF
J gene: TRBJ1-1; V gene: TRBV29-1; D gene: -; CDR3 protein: CSASGTEAFF
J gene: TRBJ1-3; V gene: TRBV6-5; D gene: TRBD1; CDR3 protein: CATGQVGNTIYF
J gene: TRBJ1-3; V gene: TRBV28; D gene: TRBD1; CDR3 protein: CASIPLGQGYTGNTIYF
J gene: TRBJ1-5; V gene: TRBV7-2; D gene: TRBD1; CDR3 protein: CASSLTGVSNQPQHF
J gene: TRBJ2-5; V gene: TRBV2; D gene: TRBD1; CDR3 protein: CASSERGPPVTQYF
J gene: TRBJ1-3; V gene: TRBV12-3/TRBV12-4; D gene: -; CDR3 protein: CASRPQNGNTIYF
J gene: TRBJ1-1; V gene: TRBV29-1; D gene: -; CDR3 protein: CSVEDRASPTEAFF
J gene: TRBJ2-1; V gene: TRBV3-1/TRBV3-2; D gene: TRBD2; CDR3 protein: CASSWGGKGNEQFF
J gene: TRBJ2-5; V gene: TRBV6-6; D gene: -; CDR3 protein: CASSYPEGETQYF
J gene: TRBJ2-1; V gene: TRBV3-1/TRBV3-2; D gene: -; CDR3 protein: CASSPRPPGSGNEQFF
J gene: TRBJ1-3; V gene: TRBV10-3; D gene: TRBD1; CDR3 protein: CAISEPGTVLGNTIYF
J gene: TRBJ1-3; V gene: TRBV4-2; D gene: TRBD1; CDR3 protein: CASSQEQGQGDTIYF
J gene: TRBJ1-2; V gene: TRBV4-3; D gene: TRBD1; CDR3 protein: CASSQDHRGSYYGYTF
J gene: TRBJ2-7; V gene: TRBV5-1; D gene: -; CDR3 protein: CASTPGGPLYEQYF
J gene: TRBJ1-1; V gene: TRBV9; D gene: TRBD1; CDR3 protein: CASSFQGDTEAFF
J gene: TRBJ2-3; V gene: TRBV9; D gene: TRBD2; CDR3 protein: CASSVAAGGRHTQYF
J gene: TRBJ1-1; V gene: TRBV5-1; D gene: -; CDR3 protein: CASSPRANTEAFF
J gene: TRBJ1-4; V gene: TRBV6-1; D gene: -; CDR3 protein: CASSESGLVEKLFF
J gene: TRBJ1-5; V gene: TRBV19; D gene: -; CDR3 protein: CASTPRGGGQPQHF
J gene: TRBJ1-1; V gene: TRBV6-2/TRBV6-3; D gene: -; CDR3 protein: CASSYSGSYTEAFF
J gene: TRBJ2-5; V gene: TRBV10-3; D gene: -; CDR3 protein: CAISETGKETQYF
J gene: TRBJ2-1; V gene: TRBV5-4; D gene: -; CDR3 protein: CASSPTSSSSYNEQFF
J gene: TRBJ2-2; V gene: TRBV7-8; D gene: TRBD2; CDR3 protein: CASSLSGLGLAGGNTGELFF
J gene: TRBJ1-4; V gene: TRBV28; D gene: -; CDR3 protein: CASSVTQGNEKLFF
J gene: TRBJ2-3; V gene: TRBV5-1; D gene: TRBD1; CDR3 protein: CASSPGQVEKMGTQYF